Shown below are 23 T cell receptor beta chains from a single sample sequenced in a study of blood T cell repertoires in COVID-19. The table came from immunoSEQ multiplex PCR; TCRdb's copy has only in-frame clones and leaves some out. There are 150,000 or so clones in the sample; roughly 86% occur only once, and about 16% lies in the top ten. The sequenced sample was peripheral blood. The source is a human donor with acute or convalescent COVID-19. The donor label of this sample is uncertain.

The CDR3: CASSPSVGRGETQYF. The CDR3, as DNA: TGCGCCAGCAGCCCAAGTGTAGGCAGGGGAGAGACCCAGTACTTC. The chain combines TRBV5-1 with TRBJ2-5, with D perhaps TRBD1 (6 bases). The V end was cut by 4 bases, the J end by 4 bases, with 17 bases between. Per the germline V gene, CDR1 is SGHRS and CDR2 is YFSETQ. This CDR3 spans 15 amino acids. The full variable domain, rest sourced from reference TRBV5-1 and TRBJ2-5, is KAGVTQTPRYLIKTRGQQVTLSCSPISGHRSVSWYQQTPGQGLQFLFEYFSETQRNKGNFPGRFSGRQFSNSRSEMNVSTLELGDSALYLCASSPSVGRGETQYFGPGTRLLVL.

The genes are TRBV6-1 and TRBJ1-1; tentatively, D is TRBD1 (6 bases). Between the trimmed V and J ends, which lost 2 bases and 0 bases, there was a span of 16 bases. CDR1 MNHNS and CDR2 SASEGT come from the germline V gene. The length of the CDR3 is 17 residues. This CDR3 reads CASSEPGAGVLNTEAFF. CDR3 in DNA: TGTGCCAGCAGTGAACCAGGGGCAGGGGTGCTGAACACTGAAGCTTTCTTT.

The J gene is TRBJ1-1, the V gene TRBV5-1, with D perhaps TRBD1 (6 bases). V dropped 3 bases and J dropped 3 bases, with 12 bases sitting between them. CDR1 and CDR2 (germline): SGHRS, YFSETQ. The CDR3 sequence is 14 residues long. CDR3 in DNA: TGCGCCAGCAGCTCCAGGGGAGTCGACACTGAAGCTTTCTTT. It yields the protein CASSSRGVDTEAFF.

The chain carries TRBV5-1 and TRBJ2-5; possibly TRBD2 for D (5 bases). The CDR3 is 13 amino acids. Germline CDR1 and CDR2: SGHRS and YFSETQ. V was shortened by 5 bases and J by 5 bases, with 13 bases between the two germline ends. CDR3 in amino acids: CASSFVSGETQYF. The CDR3 DNA is TGCGCCAGCAGTTTCGTCTCGGGGGAGACCCAGTACTTC.

The rearrangement joins TRBV7-9 to TRBJ1-6, with 7 bases aligning to TRBD1. The CDR3 consists of 16 residues. The germline gives CDR1 SEHNR, CDR2 FQNEAQ (reference sequence). Trimming removed 5 bases from V and 3 bases from J; junction bases left unmatched: 7. As DNA, the CDR3 is TGTGCCAGCAGCCCCGAGGGACAGTTCTATAATTCACCCCTCCACTTT. This encodes CASSPEGQFYNSPLHF.

The chain links TRBV19 to TRBJ1-1; TRBD1 agrees at 9 bases. This CDR3 has 17 residues. The V gene's germline CDR1 is LNHDA and CDR2 SQIVND (reference sequence). V was clipped by 7 bases and J by 4 bases; unmatched bases: 16. CDR3 DNA: TGTGCCAGTACCCCCCGGGGACAGGGTATGTGGATCACTGAAGCTTTCTTT. Its protein product is CASTPRGQGMWITEAFF.

The chain employs TRBV3-1 (or the pseudogene TRBV3-2) and TRBJ1-2; D not certain. Germline V lookup: CDR1 LGHDT, CDR2 YNNKEL (reference sequence). V was cut by 0 bases and J by 5 bases, with 7 bases left in between. The CDR3 extends over 13 amino acids. CDR3 bases: TGTGCCAGCAGCCAAGACGTGAGTTATGGCTACACCTTC. This sequence encodes CASSQDVSYGYTF.

This clone was seen more than once but under ten times. This sequence joins TRBV30 and TRBJ2-7, with D maybe TRBD2 (7 bases). The V gene's germline CDR1 is GTSNPN and CDR2 SVGIG (reference sequence). There are 13 residues in the CDR3. Trimming cost V 1 base and J 12 bases, with 19 bases left between them. The CDR3 sequence is CAWSGGGREVGYF. CDR3 coding DNA: TGTGCCTGGAGTGGGGGGGGCAGGGAGGTTGGGTACTTC.

The rearrangement links TRBV11-1 to TRBJ1-2; TRBD1 aligns across 9 bases. The CDR3 runs 16 residues. Germline V lookup: CDR1 SGHAT, CDR2 FQDESV (reference sequence). V was clipped by 5 bases and J by 4 bases; unmatched bases: 11. CDR3 nucleotides: TGTGCCAGCAGCCGGACAGGGGACCTGGCGGGCTATGGCTACACCTTC. Encoded protein: CASSRTGDLAGYGYTF.

The CDR3 DNA reads as TGTGCCTGGAGTGTTACAGGGGCCCAGCCCCAGCATTTT. It encodes CAWSVTGAQPQHF. The V gene is TRBV30, the J gene TRBJ1-5; 7 bases line up with TRBD1. V lost 0 bases and J lost 7; bases outside the gene matches: 3. There are 13 residues in the CDR3. Germline loops: CDR1 GTSNPN, CDR2 SVGIG (reference sequence).

The genes are TRBV5-6 and TRBJ2-3; TRBD1 matches at 7 bases. Germline CDR1 SGHDT, CDR2 YYEEEE. The CDR3 covers 14 residues. J gave up 6 bases and V 2 bases, and 6 bases lay outside the gene matches. The CDR3 here is CASSLGGPRDTQYF. In DNA form, the CDR3 reads TGTGCCAGCAGCTTAGGGGGCCCTAGGGATACGCAGTATTTT.

This clone has a single count. The rearrangement links TRBV5-1 to TRBJ1-2, with D perhaps matching TRBD1 (5 bases). Germline assignment: CDR1 SGHRS and CDR2 YFSETQ. V was shortened by 0 bases and J by 1 base, with 13 bases between the two germline ends. CDR3 length equals 16 residues. For the CDR3, the DNA is TGCGCCAGCAGCTTGGTTTCAGGGCGAGATAACTATGGCTACACCTTC. Translated: CASSLVSGRDNYGYTF.

The chain combines TRBV2 with TRBJ1-4, with D possibly being TRBD1 (6 bases). Germline CDR1 SNHLY, CDR2 FYNNEI. This CDR3 has 15 amino acids. V was cut by 5 bases and J by 6 bases, with 16 bases left in between. CDR3 sequence: CASSLTGLWDEKLFF. The CDR3 coding sequence is TGTGCCAGCAGTTTGACAGGTCTTTGGGATGAAAAACTGTTTTTT. The variable domain in full, completed from reference TRBV2 and TRBJ1-4, reads EPEVTQTPSHQVTQMGQEVILRCVPISNHLYFYWYRQILGQKVEFLVSFYNNEISEKSEIFDDQFSVERPDGSNFTLKIRSTKLEDSAMYFCASSLTGLWDEKLFFGSGTQLSVL.

This sequence joins TRBV7-2 and TRBJ2-7, with 9 bases aligning to TRBD1. This CDR3 is 14 amino acids long. V was pared by 4 bases and J by 2 bases, with 3 bases of the junction left unmatched. In germline, CDR1 is SGHTA, CDR2 FQGNSA. DNA for the CDR3: TGTGCCAGCAGCTGGGGACAGGGCACCTACGAGCAGTACTTC. The encoded protein is CASSWGQGTYEQYF.

The V gene is TRBV7-2, the J gene TRBJ1-2; no firm D call. V was clipped by 5 bases and J by 7 bases, with 14 bases between them. The V gene's germline CDR1 is SGHTA and CDR2 FQGNSA. The CDR3 sequence is 13 residues long. The CDR3, as DNA: TGTGCCAGCAGCAAAGCGGGGTTGAGTGGCTACACCTTC. As protein: CASSKAGLSGYTF.

This rearrangement joins TRBV19 to TRBJ2-1, with 14 bases fitting TRBD2. Germline CDR1 reads LNHDA; CDR2 reads SQIVND (reference sequence). The CDR3 loop spans 17 amino acids. J was trimmed by 5 bases and V by 4 bases; bases with no gene match: 7. The CDR3 sequence is CASSRGGLAGANNEQFF. The CDR3 bases are TGTGCCAGTAGTAGGGGGGGACTAGCGGGAGCCAACAATGAGCAGTTCTTC.

The chain is built from TRBV6-5 and TRBJ1-2, with TRBD1 matching 7 bases. This CDR3 spans 12 amino acids. Germline values: CDR1 MNHEY, CDR2 SVGAGI. After removal of 8 bases from V and 4 bases from J, the junction contained 4 bases not matched to a gene. This chain's CDR3 is CASFGTVYGYTF. CDR3 DNA sequence: TGTGCCAGCTTCGGGACAGTCTATGGCTACACCTTC.

The chain has TRBV5-1 and TRBJ1-2; maybe TRBD1 (6 bases). Trimming removed 0 bases at V and 3 bases at J, with 15 bases between. The CDR3 contains 16 residues. Germline V CDR1 and CDR2: SGHRS, YFSETQ. The chain's CDR3 is CASSLGTAKRDYGYTF. CDR3 sequence (DNA): TGCGCCAGCAGCTTGGGGACAGCTAAAAGGGACTATGGCTACACCTTC.

The chain joins TRBV5-1 to TRBJ1-2; 8 nucleotides align to TRBD1. The junction had 10 bases not matched to a gene; V was cut back by 3 bases and J by 6 bases. Germline CDR1 and CDR2: SGHRS and YFSETQ. This CDR3 is 15 amino acids long. The CDR3, as DNA: TGCGCCAGCAGCTCGGGACAGGCGGGGAAGCATGGCTACACCTTC. Translating gives CASSSGQAGKHGYTF.

The V gene is TRBV4-1, the J gene TRBJ2-7; D is possibly TRBD2 (5 bases). The CDR3 loop spans 14 amino acids. Germline V gene data show CDR1 as MGHRA and CDR2 as YSYEKL. Trimming removed 0 bases at V and 2 bases at J, with 8 bases between. The DNA of the CDR3 is TGCGCCAGCAGCCAAGATAGGAGGACCTACGAGCAGTACTTC. It encodes CASSQDRRTYEQYF.

CDR3: CASSYQGTDTQYF. CDR3 in DNA: TGCGCCAGCAGCTATCAGGGTACAGATACGCAGTATTTT. The gene calls are TRBV5-1 and TRBJ2-3, with D possibly being TRBD1 (5 bases). This CDR3 has 13 residues. The germline gives CDR1 SGHRS, CDR2 YFSETQ. V lost 3 bases and J lost 3, with 8 bases in between. Looking up the rest from reference TRBV5-1 and TRBJ2-3 gives the full variable domain: KAGVTQTPRYLIKTRGQQVTLSCSPISGHRSVSWYQQTPGQGLQFLFEYFSETQRNKGNFPGRFSGRQFSNSRSEMNVSTLELGDSALYLCASSYQGTDTQYFGPGTRLTVL.

This chain joins TRBV5-4 and TRBJ2-3; the D gene is possibly TRBD2 (6 bases). Trimming removed 4 bases from V and 1 base from J, with 16 bases in between. This CDR3 region has 16 residues. The V gene's germline CDR1 is SGHNT and CDR2 YYREEE (reference sequence). The DNA for the CDR3 is TGTGCCAGCAGCCGGACCCAGGGCGGGGGCACAGATACGCAGTATTTT. Translated: CASSRTQGGGTDTQYF. Using reference TRBV5-4 and TRBJ2-3 for the parts outside the CDR3, the full variable domain is ETGVTQSPTHLIKTRGQQVTLRCSSQSGHNTVSWYQQALGQGPQFIFQYYREEENGRGNFPPRFSGLQFPNYSSELNVNALELDDSALYLCASSRTQGGGTDTQYFGPGTRLTVL.

The rearrangement links TRBV9 to TRBJ2-1; 8 bases line up with TRBD2. From germline, CDR1 is SGDLS and CDR2 YYNGEE. CDR3 length: 14 amino acids. The J segment lost 5 bases and the V segment lost 1 base, leaving 2 bases of the junction unmatched. The CDR3, as DNA: TGTGCCAGCAGCGTAAGCGGGGGAAACAATGAGCAGTTCTTC. Translation: CASSVSGGNNEQFF.